These 11 T cell receptor beta chains came from one sample sequenced in a study of metastatic and nonmetastatic thyroid tumors. TCRdb reanalyzed the PCR reads via MiXCR. The data contain 43,000 or so clones, 15% to 20% of them singletons. Every patient was untreated before thyroid surgery. Specimen: blood. The receptors originated from a female donor with papillary thyroid cancer or a benign thyroid nodule (not recorded which). Some clones in this sample may be carry-over from other donors' samples.

There are a few counts of this clone. The junction departs from germline at one end; a sequencing error may be responsible. The chain employs TRBV24-1 and TRBJ2-2, with TRBD1 identical over 7 bases. Germline values: CDR1 KGHDR, CDR2 SFDVKD. The CDR3 contains 16 residues. The DNA of the CDR3 is TGTGCCACCAGTGATCCGGGACAGACGAACACTGGGGAGCTGTTTTTT. Amino acid sequence: CATSDPGQTNTGELFF.

The count of this clone is one. A read error may explain this, as a much larger clone is one base away. This chain uses TRBV5-6 with TRBJ2-1; D perhaps matches TRBD2 (6 bases). The CDR3 loop spans 13 amino acids. Germline assignment: CDR1 SGHDT and CDR2 YYEEEE. V lost 4 bases, J lost 5 bases, and 10 bases lay in between. The CDR3 region has the DNA TGTGCCAGCAGCGCGACTAGTAACAATGAGCAGTTCTTC. This codes for CASSATSNNEQFF.

This clone has at least ten counts. V usage is TRBV7-2 and J usage is TRBJ2-5; TRBD1 matches 9 bases. There are 13 residues in the CDR3. Per germline, CDR1 SGHTA and CDR2 FQGNSA. V lost 5 bases, J lost 5 bases, and 3 bases stayed unmatched. The CDR3 DNA follows: TGTGCCAGCAGCCCTGGGACAGGGGAGACCCAGTACTTC. This gives the protein CASSPGTGETQYF.

In its sample, this clone is medium-sized. This sequence joins TRBV6-5 and TRBJ2-7; unclear D gene. The V gene lost 2 bases and the J gene lost 2 bases, with 13 bases spanning the gap. Germline V gene sequence: CDR1 MNHEY, CDR2 SVGAGI. The CDR3 has 15 residues. In nucleotides, the CDR3 is TGTGCCAGCAGTTACGCAGGTATAGGCACCTACGAGCAGTACTTC. It translates to CASSYAGIGTYEQYF.

There are many counts of this clone. This sequence joins TRBV24-1 and TRBJ2-1, with TRBD1 matching 7 bases. Trimming removed 3 bases from V and 4 bases from J; junction bases left unmatched: 5. The germline V gene encodes CDR1 KGHDR and CDR2 SFDVKD. This CDR3 has 15 amino acids. The DNA for the CDR3 is TGTGCCACCAGTGATCCCGGGACAGAGTACAATGAGCAGTTCTTC. It translates to CATSDPGTEYNEQFF.

The table lists this clone with a few counts. The chain links TRBV5-6 to TRBJ2-3; D not resolved. The closer fit of TRBJ1-5 to the DNA end suggests the J call may be wrong. Germline CDR1 and CDR2: SGHDT and YYEEEE. The CDR3 has 14 amino acids. Written as DNA, the CDR3 is TGTGCCAGCAGTTCCGGGTGGTCTGGGGATACGCAGCATTTT. Translating gives CASSSGWSGDTQHF.

This clone was counted ten times or more. The chain has TRBV12-5 and TRBJ2-7, with D unresolved. Trimming removed 5 bases at V and 2 bases at J, with 13 bases between. CDR3 length: 14 residues. CDR1 and CDR2 (germline): LGHNT, FRNRAP. The CDR3 DNA reads TGTGCTAGTGGTCTAACCGGGCTTACCTACGAGCAGTACTTC. It translates to CASGLTGLTYEQYF.

This clone has at least ten counts. This chain joins TRBV3-1 and TRBJ2-7, with D perhaps matching TRBD1 (5 bases). V dropped 0 bases and J dropped 6 bases, with 15 bases sitting between them. The CDR3 runs to 15 residues. CDR1 is LGHDT, CDR2 YNNKEL, per germline (reference sequence). The CDR3 sequence is CASSQDLRQLGEQYF. The CDR3 bases are TGTGCCAGCAGCCAAGATCTTAGACAGCTCGGCGAGCAGTACTTC.

About this clone: As the CDR3 is not closed by the conserved phenylalanine or tryptophan, this likely results from a read error. The limits of the CDR3 on the DNA are not certain, so only TCRdb's listed CDR3 is given. J is TRBJ1-3 and V is TRBV7-3. The CDR3 adds up to 8 amino acids, both ends counted. The germline CDR1 and CDR2 sequences are SGHTA and FQGTGA. The CDR3 sequence: CASSRGLA.

There are many counts of this clone. This rearrangement joins TRBV5-1 to TRBJ2-2, with D perhaps matching TRBD1 (5 bases). The CDR3 is made up of 14 amino acids. Per germline, CDR1 SGHRS and CDR2 YFSETQ. Trimming removed 0 bases at V and 4 bases at J, with 7 bases between. CDR3 DNA: TGCGCCAGCAGCTTGGGACAGACCACCGGGGAGCTGTTTTTT. The encoded protein is CASSLGQTTGELFF.

The DNA for the CDR3 is TGTGCCAGCAGTTTATCCGGGACTAGCGGGAGTGGCACAGATACGCAGTATTTT. Translating it yields CASSLSGTSGSGTDTQYF. The genes are TRBV27 and TRBJ2-3; TRBD2 aligns across 14 bases. V shed 0 bases and J 1 base; nucleotides not matched to a gene: 3. CDR3 length: 18 residues. CDR1 is MNHEY and CDR2 is SMNVEV in the germline V gene (reference sequence).